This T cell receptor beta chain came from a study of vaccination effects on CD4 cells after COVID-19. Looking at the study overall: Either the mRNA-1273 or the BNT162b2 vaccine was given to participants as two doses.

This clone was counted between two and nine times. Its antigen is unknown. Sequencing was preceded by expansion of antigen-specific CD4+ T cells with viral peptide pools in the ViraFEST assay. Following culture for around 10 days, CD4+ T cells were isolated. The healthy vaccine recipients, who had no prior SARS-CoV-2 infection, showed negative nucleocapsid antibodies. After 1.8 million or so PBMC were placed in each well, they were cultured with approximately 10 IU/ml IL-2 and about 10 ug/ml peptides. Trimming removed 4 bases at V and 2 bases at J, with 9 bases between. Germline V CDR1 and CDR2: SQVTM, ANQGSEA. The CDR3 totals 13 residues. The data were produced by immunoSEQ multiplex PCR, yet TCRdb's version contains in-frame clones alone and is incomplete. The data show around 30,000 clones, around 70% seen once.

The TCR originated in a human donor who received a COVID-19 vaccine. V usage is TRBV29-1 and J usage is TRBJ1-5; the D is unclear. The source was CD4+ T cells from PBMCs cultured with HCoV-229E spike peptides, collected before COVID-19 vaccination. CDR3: CSVGENRNQPQHF. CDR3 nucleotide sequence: TGCAGCGTTGGAGAGAACCGCAATCAGCCCCAGCATTTT.